Sequencing of this T cell receptor (beta chain) was carried out in a study of blood T cell repertoires in COVID-19. Background on the study: Acute and convalescent COVID-19 samples came from the United States, Italy and Spain. PBMCs, B-cell-depleted T cells, or T cells were the source of the cDNA or gDNA that made up the material.

Under the authors' procedure: Counts of nucleated cells, estimated from reference gene primer amplification, were obtained. The repertoire was sequenced with immunoSEQ multiplex PCR; TCRdb's copy has only in-frame clones and lacks some. V and J calls and clone size come straight from that table; D and trimming were deduced from the DNA. The sample carries under 150,000 clones, 90% recorded once. This CDR3 contains 18 residues. CDR1 and CDR2 (germline): SGHNT, YYREEE (reference sequence). V shed 7 bases, J shed 1 base, and the junction held 11 bases outside the gene matches. This sequence joins TRBV5-4 and TRBJ2-3, with 14 bases matching TRBD2. The specimen was peripheral blood. The sequence derives from a human donor with active COVID-19. The donor label of this sample is uncertain. The CDR3 protein is CASYAGLAGGLGTDTQYF. CDR3 nucleotides: TGTGCCAGCTATGCCGGACTAGCGGGGGGCCTTGGCACAGATACGCAGTATTTT.